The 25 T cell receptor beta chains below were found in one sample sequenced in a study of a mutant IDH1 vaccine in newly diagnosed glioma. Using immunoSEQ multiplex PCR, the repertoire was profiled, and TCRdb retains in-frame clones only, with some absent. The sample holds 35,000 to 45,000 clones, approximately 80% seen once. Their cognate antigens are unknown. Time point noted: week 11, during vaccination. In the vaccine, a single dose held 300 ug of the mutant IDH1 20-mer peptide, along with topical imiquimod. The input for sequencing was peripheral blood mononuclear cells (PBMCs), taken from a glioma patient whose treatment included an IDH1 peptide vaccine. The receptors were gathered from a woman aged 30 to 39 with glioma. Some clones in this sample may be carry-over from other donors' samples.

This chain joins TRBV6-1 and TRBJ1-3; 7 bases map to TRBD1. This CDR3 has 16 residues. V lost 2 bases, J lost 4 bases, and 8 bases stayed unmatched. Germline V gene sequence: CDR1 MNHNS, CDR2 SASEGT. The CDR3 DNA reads TGTGCCAGCAGTGAATCGATAGGGGGCTTCGGAAACACCATATATTTT. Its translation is CASSESIGGFGNTIYF.

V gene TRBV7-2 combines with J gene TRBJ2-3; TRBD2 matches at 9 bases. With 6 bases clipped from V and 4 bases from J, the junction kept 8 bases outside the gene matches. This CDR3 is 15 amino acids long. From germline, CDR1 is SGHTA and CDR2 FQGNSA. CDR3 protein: CASRSAGGEPDTQYF. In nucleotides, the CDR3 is TGTGCCAGCAGGTCCGCGGGAGGGGAGCCAGATACGCAGTATTTT.

The CDR3: CASSVVAGGIHTQYF. CDR3 bases: TGTGCCAGCAGCGTAGTAGCGGGAGGTATCCATACGCAGTATTTT. The chain has TRBV9 and TRBJ2-3, with 10 bases lining up with TRBD2. Germline V gives CDR1 SGDLS, CDR2 YYNGEE. J gave up 7 bases and V 0 bases, and 5 bases lay outside the gene matches. This CDR3 has 15 residues.

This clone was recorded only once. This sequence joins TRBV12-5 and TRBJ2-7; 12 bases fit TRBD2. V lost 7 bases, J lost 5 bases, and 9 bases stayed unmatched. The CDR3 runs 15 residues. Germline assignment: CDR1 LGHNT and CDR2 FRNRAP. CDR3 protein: CASAQGGLAGNEQYF. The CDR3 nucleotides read TGTGCTAGTGCCCAAGGAGGACTAGCGGGAAACGAGCAGTACTTC. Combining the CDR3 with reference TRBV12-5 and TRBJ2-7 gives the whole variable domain DARVTQTPRHKVTEMGQEVTMRCQPILGHNTVFWYRQTMMQGLELLAYFRNRAPLDDSGMPKDRFSAEMPDATLATLKIQPSEPRDSAVYFCASAQGGLAGNEQYFGPGTRLTVT.

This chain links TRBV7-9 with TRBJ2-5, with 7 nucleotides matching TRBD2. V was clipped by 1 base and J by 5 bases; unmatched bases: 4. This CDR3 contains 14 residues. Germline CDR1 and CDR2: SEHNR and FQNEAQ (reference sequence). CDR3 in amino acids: CASSLDLGGETQYF. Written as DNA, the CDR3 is TGTGCCAGCAGCTTAGACTTGGGGGGGGAGACCCAGTACTTC.

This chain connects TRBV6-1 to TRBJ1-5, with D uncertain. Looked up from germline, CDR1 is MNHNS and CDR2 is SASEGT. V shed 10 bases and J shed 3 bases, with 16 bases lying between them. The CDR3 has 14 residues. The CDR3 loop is CATSGGPYNQPQHF. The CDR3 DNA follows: TGTGCCACCTCCGGCGGTCCATACAATCAGCCCCAGCATTTT.

CDR3 in amino acids: CAISPYSNQPQHF. CDR3 in DNA: TGTGCCATCAGTCCCTACAGCAATCAGCCCCAGCATTTT. The chain employs TRBV10-3 and TRBJ1-5; D uncertain. Germline loops: CDR1 ENHRY, CDR2 SYGVKD. With 5 bases removed from V and 1 base from J, the gap between germline ends came to 6 bases. The CDR3 length is 13 residues.

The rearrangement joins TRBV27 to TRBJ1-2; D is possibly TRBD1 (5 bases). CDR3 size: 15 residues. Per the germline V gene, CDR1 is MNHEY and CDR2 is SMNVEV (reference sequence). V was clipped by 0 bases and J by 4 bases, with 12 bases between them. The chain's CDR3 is CASSLSYGGAYGYTF. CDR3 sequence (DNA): TGTGCCAGCAGTTTATCGTACGGCGGGGCCTATGGCTACACCTTC.

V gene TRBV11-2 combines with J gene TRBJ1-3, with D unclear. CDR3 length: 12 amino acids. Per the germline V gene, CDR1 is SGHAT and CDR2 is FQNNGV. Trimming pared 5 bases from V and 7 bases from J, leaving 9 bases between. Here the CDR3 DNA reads TGTGCCAGCAGCCTGGTTGGTAACACCATATATTTT. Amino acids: CASSLVGNTIYF.

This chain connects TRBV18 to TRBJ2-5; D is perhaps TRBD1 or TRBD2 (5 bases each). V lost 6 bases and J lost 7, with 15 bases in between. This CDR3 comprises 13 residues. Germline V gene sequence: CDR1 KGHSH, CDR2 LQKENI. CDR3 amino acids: CASSPRDGGTQYF. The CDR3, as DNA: TGTGCCAGCTCCCCAAGGGACGGAGGGACCCAGTACTTC.

CDR3 in DNA: TGTGCCTGGAGTAAAGGGCAGCTGAACACTGAAGCTTTCTTT. Translation gives CAWSKGQLNTEAFF. The chain links TRBV30 to TRBJ1-1; D unclear. Germline V lookup: CDR1 GTSNPN, CDR2 SVGIG (reference sequence). V was pared by 2 bases and J by 0 bases, with 10 bases between. This CDR3 spans 14 amino acids.

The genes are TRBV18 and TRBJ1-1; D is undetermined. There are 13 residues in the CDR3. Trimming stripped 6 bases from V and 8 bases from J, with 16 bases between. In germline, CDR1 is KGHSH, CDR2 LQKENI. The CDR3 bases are TGTGCCAGCTCCCCTGGTAGAGGCCGCGAAGCTTTCTTT. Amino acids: CASSPGRGREAFF.

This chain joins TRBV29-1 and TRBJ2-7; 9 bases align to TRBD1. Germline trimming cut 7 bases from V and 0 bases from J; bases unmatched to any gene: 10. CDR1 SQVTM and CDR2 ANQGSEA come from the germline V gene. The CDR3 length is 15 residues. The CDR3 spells CSARGTGGYSYEQYF. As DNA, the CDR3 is TGCAGCGCGCGGGGAACAGGGGGCTACTCCTACGAGCAGTACTTC.

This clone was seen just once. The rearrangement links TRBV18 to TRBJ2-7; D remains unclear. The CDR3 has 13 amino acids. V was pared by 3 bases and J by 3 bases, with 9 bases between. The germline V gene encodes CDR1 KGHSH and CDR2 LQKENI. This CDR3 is CASSPDQLYEQYF. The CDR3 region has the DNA TGTGCCAGCTCACCCGACCAGCTCTACGAGCAGTACTTC.

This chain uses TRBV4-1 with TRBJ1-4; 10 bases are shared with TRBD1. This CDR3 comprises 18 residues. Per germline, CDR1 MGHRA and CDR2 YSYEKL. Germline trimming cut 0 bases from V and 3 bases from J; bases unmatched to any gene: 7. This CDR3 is CASSQDDRGLGANEKLFF. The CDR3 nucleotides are TGCGCCAGCAGCCAAGACGACAGGGGGCTCGGGGCTAATGAAAAACTGTTTTTT.

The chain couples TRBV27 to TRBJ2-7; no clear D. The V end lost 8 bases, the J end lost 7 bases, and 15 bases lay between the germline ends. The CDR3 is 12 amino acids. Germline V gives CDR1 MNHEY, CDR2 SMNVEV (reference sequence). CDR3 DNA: TGTGCCAGCGGTCGGCTAGTGGGAGAGCAGTACTTC. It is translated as CASGRLVGEQYF.

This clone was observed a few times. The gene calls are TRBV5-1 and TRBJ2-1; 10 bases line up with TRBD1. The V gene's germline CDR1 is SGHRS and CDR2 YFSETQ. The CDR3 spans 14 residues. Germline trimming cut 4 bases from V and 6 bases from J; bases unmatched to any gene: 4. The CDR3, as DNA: TGCGCCAGCAGCGCGGGACAGGGGTTCAATGAGCAGTTCTTC. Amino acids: CASSAGQGFNEQFF.

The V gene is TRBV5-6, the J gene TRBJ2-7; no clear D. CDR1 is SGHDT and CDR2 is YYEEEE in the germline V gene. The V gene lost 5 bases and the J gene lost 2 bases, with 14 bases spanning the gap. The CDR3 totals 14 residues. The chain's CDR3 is CASRVTPTAYEQYF. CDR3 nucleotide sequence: TGTGCCAGCAGAGTGACCCCGACGGCCTACGAGCAGTACTTC.

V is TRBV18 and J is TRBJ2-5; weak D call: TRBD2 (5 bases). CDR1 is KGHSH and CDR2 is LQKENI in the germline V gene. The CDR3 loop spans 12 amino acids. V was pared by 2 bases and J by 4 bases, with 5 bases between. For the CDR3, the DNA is TGTGCCAGCTCACCAGAGGGAGAGACCCAGTACTTC. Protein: CASSPEGETQYF.

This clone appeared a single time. CDR3 residues: CASSLGLAGGGANIQYF. The CDR3 DNA reads TGTGCCAGCAGCCTGGGACTAGCGGGAGGGGGGGCAAACATTCAGTACTTC. The chain is built from TRBV2 and TRBJ2-4; 16 bases are a match to TRBD2. This CDR3 is 17 amino acids long. The ends lost 6 bases at V and 6 bases at J; junction bases unmatched: 8. Germline assignment: CDR1 SNHLY and CDR2 FYNNEI.

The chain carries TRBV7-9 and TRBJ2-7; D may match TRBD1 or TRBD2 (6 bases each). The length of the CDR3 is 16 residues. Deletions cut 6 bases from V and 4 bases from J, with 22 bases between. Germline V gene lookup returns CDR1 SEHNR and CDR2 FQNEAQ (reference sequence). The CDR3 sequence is CASSPVGAGRSYEQYF. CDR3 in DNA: TGTGCCAGCAGTCCTGTGGGGGCGGGGAGATCTTACGAGCAGTACTTC.

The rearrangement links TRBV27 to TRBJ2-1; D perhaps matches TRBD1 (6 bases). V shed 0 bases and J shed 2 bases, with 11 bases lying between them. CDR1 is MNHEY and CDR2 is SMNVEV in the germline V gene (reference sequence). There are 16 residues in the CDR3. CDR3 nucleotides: TGTGCCAGCAGTTTATCGGCAGGGGATACCTACAATGAGCAGTTCTTC. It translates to CASSLSAGDTYNEQFF.

CDR3 coding DNA: TGTGCCAGCAGCGCCCCCCTGGCCGAGGGGACCCAGTACTTC. Its protein product is CASSAPLAEGTQYF. V is TRBV7-9 and J is TRBJ2-5, with D tentatively TRBD2 (5 bases). Germline V gene lookup returns CDR1 SEHNR and CDR2 FQNEAQ (reference sequence). Trimming removed 5 bases from V and 7 bases from J, with 17 bases in between. The CDR3 runs 14 residues. Drawing the rest from reference TRBV7-9 and TRBJ2-5, the complete variable domain is DTGVSQNPRHKITKRGQNVTFRCDPISEHNRLYWYRQTLGQGPEFLTYFQNEAQLEKSRLLSDRFSAERPKGSFSTLEIQRTEQGDSAMYLCASSAPLAEGTQYFGPGTRLLVL.

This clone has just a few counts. The CDR3 DNA reads as TGTGCCAGCAGCTTAGCCCGGGACCCCTACAATGAGCAGTTCTTC. Its protein is CASSLARDPYNEQFF. This chain uses TRBV7-9 with TRBJ2-1; D possibly matches TRBD1 or TRBD2 (5 bases each). Germline loops: CDR1 SEHNR, CDR2 FQNEAQ (reference sequence). Deletions cut 0 bases from V and 2 bases from J, with 8 bases between. The CDR3 spans 15 residues.

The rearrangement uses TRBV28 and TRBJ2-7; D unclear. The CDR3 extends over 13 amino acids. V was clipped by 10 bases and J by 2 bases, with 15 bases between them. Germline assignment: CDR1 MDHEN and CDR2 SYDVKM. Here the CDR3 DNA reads TGTGCCACCCCGCCATTGCTCACCTACGAGCAGTACTTC. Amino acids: CATPPLLTYEQYF.